The entry below gives a single T cell receptor beta chain sequence along with its context. Its antigen specificity is not known. No base-level quality is on record; no much larger clone is a single base apart. Each collaborating institution followed its own protocols to collect whole blood in K2EDTA tubes. For TCRbeta analysis, collaborator samples were shipped as frozen whole blood, as isolated PBMCs, or as DNA extracted from either sample type. The record originates from a study of blood T cell repertoires in COVID-19 (dated by TCRdb to the early 2020s). For the study in its entirety: Samples from collaborators originated in the United States, Italy and Spain and spanned both the acute and convalescent phases of COVID-19. The material from the prospective study consisted of cDNA or gDNA derived from T cells, B-cell-depleted T cells, or PBMCs. Subjects who had been exposed to COVID-19, were actively infected with it, or had recovered from it provided the deeply sampled blood TCRbeta repertoires that made up the dataset. The repertoires were released in a freely available public database intended as a resource for research on the immune response to SARS-CoV-2. The samples were drawn from two sources: the first 160 participants of the ongoing ImmuneRACE study, and 1,254 subjects contributed by 6 global collaborators. A de-identified subject ID, COVID-19 status, age in years and sex were almost always included in the sample metadata. HLA class I and class II types, where available, came from metadata supplied by the sample provider rather than from assay-based typing.

Sequences MNHEY (CDR1) and SVGAGI (CDR2) are obtained from the germline V gene. The trim is 4 bases for V and 8 bases for J, with a gap of 12 bases between the germline ends. CDR3 length: 14 amino acids, cysteine to phenylalanine. The kept DNA is CDR3 alone, 42 bases in frame from the first base. Overall study outcomes, separate from this receptor: Clinical and demographic metadata were provided uncurated, with the amount varying by source and participant.

TCRbeta CDR3 regions were amplified from genomic DNA by means of the immunoSEQ Assay, a bias-controlled multiplex PCR. For the original study's pipeline: The number of nucleated cells in each sample was estimated by amplification of reference gene primers within the assay. To quantify the absolute abundance of each unique TCRbeta CDR3 rearrangement, sequence reads were collapsed and filtered. For each sample, productive Simpson clonality was calculated by taking the square root of Simpson's diversity index across productive rearrangements. Here the immuneACCESS table is served through TCRdb, limited to in-frame sequences with V and J called. Missing clones are a known gap in these copies; in checked studies unresolved V genes cover under half, and the rest lacks a known reason. The V and J calls and the clone size are those of that table, but D and trimming were determined from the DNA. This sample is represented by more than 85,000 clones; roughly 76% of them were singletons. Roughly 7.5% of the sample is held by the ten biggest clonotypes.

The rearrangement joined TRBV6-5 to TRBJ1-6; possibly the D gene is TRBD1, per 6 matching bases. The sequenced material came from peripheral blood. This clonotype was sampled from a woman aged 60-75 years with acute or convalescent COVID-19. CDR3 region: CASSSQGNDSPLHF. The DNA is as follows: TGTGCCAGCAGTTCACAGGGAAACGATTCACCCCTCCACTTT.